This T cell receptor beta chain was found in a study of blood T cell repertoires in COVID-19. Study-wide background: Sample material is recorded as cDNA or gDNA derived from T cells, B-cell-depleted T cells, or PBMCs.

The CDR3 contains 14 residues. The V and J ends lost 3 bases and 10 bases respectively, with 16 bases between them. Germline V gene data show CDR1 as MNHEY and CDR2 as SMNVEV (reference sequence). As originally analysed: The assay estimated nucleated cells by amplifying reference gene primers. TCRdb's copy holds only in-frame clones and misses some; the assay was immunoSEQ multiplex PCR. That table is the source of V, J and clone size, and D and trimming were worked out from the DNA. The sample contains about 210,000 clones, around 80% of which appear only once. This sequence originates from a middle-aged woman with acute or convalescent COVID-19. The sample taken for sequencing was peripheral blood. This sequence joins TRBV27 and TRBJ2-1, with D unclear. CDR3 DNA sequence: TGTGCCAGCAGTTTTGAGACAACCCCCGCCGAGCAGTTCTTC. Encoded protein: CASSFETTPAEQFF.